Listed here are 22 T cell receptor beta chains from one sample, sequenced in a study of Ad26.COV2.S vaccination and SARS-CoV-2 variants. Sequenced by immunoSEQ multiplex PCR; TCRdb stores in-frame clones only, minus some. Among roughly 410,000 clones, roughly 85% were seen once, and the ten largest hold roughly 7.4%. Regarding treatment: 15 to 20 received Ad26.COV2.S at low or high dose, single or two shots; 5 received placebo; per-sample allocation not given. At day 63 after the first vaccine or placebo injection, samples were drawn. The material sequenced was peripheral blood, taken in a trial of Ad26.COV2.S vaccine versus placebo. Receptor source: a person between 18 and 59 years old who received the Ad26.COV2.S COVID-19 vaccine or a placebo.

A single count supports this clone. The chain couples TRBV27 to TRBJ1-1, with unresolved D. Trimming took off 4 bases at V and 7 bases at J, with 16 bases between the two ends. Germline assignment: CDR1 MNHEY and CDR2 SMNVEV (reference sequence). The CDR3 contains 14 residues. CDR3 nucleotide sequence: TGTGCCAGCAGTTCCAACTGGGGTTCGCGTGAAGCTTTCTTT. Amino acid sequence: CASSSNWGSREAFF.

DNA for the CDR3: TGTGCCAGCAGCGGGACTAGTGACGAGCAGTACTTC. Its protein is CASSGTSDEQYF. The gene calls are TRBV11-2 and TRBJ2-7, with TRBD2 matching over 8 bases. Germline lookup yields CDR1 SGHAT and CDR2 FQNNGV. J lost 5 bases, V lost 5 bases, and 2 bases had no gene match. The CDR3 length is 12 residues. The whole variable domain, filled in from reference TRBV11-2 and TRBJ2-7, reads EAGVAQSPRYKIIEKRQSVAFWCNPISGHATLYWYQQILGQGPKLLIQFQNNGVVDDSQLPKDRFSAERLKGVDSTLKIQPAKLEDSAVYLCASSGTSDEQYFGPGTRLTVT.

This clone was seen only a few times. The chain couples TRBV18 to TRBJ1-6, with 11 bases fitting TRBD1. Germline V gene data show CDR1 as KGHSH and CDR2 as LQKENI. This CDR3 has 15 amino acids. V lost 3 bases, J lost 10 bases, and 5 bases stayed unmatched. CDR3 bases: TGTGCCAGCTCACCCTTGGACAGGGGGCGATCACCCCTCCACTTT. It encodes CASSPLDRGRSPLHF.

This clone was seen a handful of times. V is TRBV7-2 and J is TRBJ1-4, with D unresolved. The CDR3 consists of 14 residues. V was pared by 4 bases and J by 10 bases, with 16 bases between. Germline assignment: CDR1 SGHTA and CDR2 FQGNSA. CDR3 nucleotides: TGTGCCAGCAGCTCGACGGATGCTCGGGGAAAACTGTTTTTT. The encoded protein is CASSSTDARGKLFF. Supplemented by reference TRBV7-2 and TRBJ1-4, the full variable domain reads GAGVSQSPSNKVTEKGKDVELRCDPISGHTALYWYRQSLGQGLEFLIYFQGNSAPDKSGLPSDRFSAERTGGSVSTLTIQRTQQEDSAVYLCASSSTDARGKLFFGSGTQLSVL.

The J gene is TRBJ2-2, the V gene TRBV7-3; D is unclear. V lost 6 bases, J lost 8 bases, and 13 bases lay in between. Germline lookup yields CDR1 SGHTA and CDR2 FQGTGA. The CDR3 sequence is 13 residues long. The CDR3: CASSGERGGELFF. The CDR3 DNA reads TGTGCCAGCAGTGGCGAGCGCGGTGGGGAGCTGTTTTTT.

This chain connects TRBV19 to TRBJ2-3; 7 bases align to TRBD2. Germline trimming cut 5 bases from V and 5 bases from J; bases unmatched to any gene: 10. This CDR3 contains 15 residues. Germline V gives CDR1 LNHDA, CDR2 SQIVND (reference sequence). The CDR3 protein is CASSSATSIGDTQYF. The CDR3 bases are TGTGCCAGTAGTTCTGCGACTAGCATAGGAGATACGCAGTATTTT. Drawing the rest from reference TRBV19 and TRBJ2-3, the complete variable domain is DGGITQSPKYLFRKEGQNVTLSCEQNLNHDAMYWYRQDPGQGLRLIYYSQIVNDFQKGDIAEGYSVSREKKESFPLTVTSAQKNPTAFYLCASSSATSIGDTQYFGPGTRLTVL.

The rearrangement uses TRBV9 and TRBJ2-3; D ambiguous. The V and J ends lost 0 bases and 0 bases respectively, with 8 bases between them. The CDR3 covers 15 residues. The germline gives CDR1 SGDLS, CDR2 YYNGEE. The CDR3 sequence: CASSVEPESTDTQYF. CDR3 nucleotides: TGTGCCAGCAGCGTAGAGCCGGAAAGCACAGATACGCAGTATTTT.

The chain is built from TRBV7-6 and TRBJ1-1; D possibly corresponds to TRBD1 (6 bases). The V gene's germline CDR1 is SGHVS and CDR2 FNYEAQ. V was clipped by 5 bases and J by 2 bases, with 15 bases between them. The CDR3 totals 15 residues. CDR3 region: CASSLTGAGNTEAFF. As DNA, the CDR3 is TGTGCCAGCAGCCTGACGGGGGCTGGAAACACTGAAGCTTTCTTT. The variable domain in full, completed from reference TRBV7-6 and TRBJ1-1, reads GAGVSQSPRYKVTKRGQDVALRCDPISGHVSLYWYRQALGQGPEFLTYFNYEAQQDKSGLPNDRFSAERPEGSISTLTIQRTEQRDSAMYRCASSLTGAGNTEAFFGQGTRLTVV.

The chain has TRBV7-9 and TRBJ1-1; D unresolved. The germline V gene has CDR1 SEHNR and CDR2 FQNEAQ (reference sequence). This CDR3 is 15 amino acids long. Trimming took 0 bases from V and 4 from J, leaving 12 bases between them. The CDR3 DNA follows: TGTGCCAGCAGCTTAGCGGCCGGGAAGGGCACTGAAGCTTTCTTT. Residues: CASSLAAGKGTEAFF. Based on the CDR3 plus reference TRBV7-9 and TRBJ1-1, the full variable domain is DTGVSQNPRHKITKRGQNVTFRCDPISEHNRLYWYRQTLGQGPEFLTYFQNEAQLEKSRLLSDRFSAERPKGSFSTLEIQRTEQGDSAMYLCASSLAAGKGTEAFFGQGTRLTVV.

V and J are TRBV7-6 and TRBJ2-1; no definite D call. Trimming cost V 8 bases and J 2 bases, with 7 bases left between them. Germline V gene data show CDR1 as SGHVS and CDR2 as FNYEAQ. This CDR3 spans 12 amino acids. The CDR3, as DNA: TGTGCCAGCGGGGTCCCCTACAATGAGCAGTTCTTC. This sequence encodes CASGVPYNEQFF.

V and J are TRBV6-6 and TRBJ2-7, with 11 positions matching TRBD2. The junction had 5 bases not matched to a gene; V was cut back by 5 bases and J by 2 bases. There are 15 residues in the CDR3. The germline CDR1 and CDR2 sequences are MNHNY and SVGAGI (reference sequence). The CDR3 loop reads CASSTGTSGTYEQYF. The CDR3 DNA reads as TGTGCCAGCAGTACCGGGACTAGCGGTACCTACGAGCAGTACTTC.

This chain joins TRBV7-9 and TRBJ1-2; D not resolved. This CDR3 is 14 amino acids long. Germline V gene sequence: CDR1 SEHNR, CDR2 FQNEAQ (reference sequence). Trimming pared 5 bases from V and 4 bases from J, leaving 14 bases between. The CDR3: CASSLSLNGYGYTF. As DNA, the CDR3 is TGTGCCAGCAGCCTTTCGCTCAACGGCTATGGCTACACCTTC.

In DNA, the CDR3 is TGTGCCAGCAGCCGTAGCGGGAGGGGGGCAGATACGCAGTATTTT. This translates into CASSRSGRGADTQYF. The chain is built from TRBV7-9 and TRBJ2-3; 11 bases match TRBD2. This CDR3 is 15 amino acids long. Unmatched junction bases numbered 5, after V lost 5 bases and J lost 4 bases. Germline V gene sequence: CDR1 SEHNR, CDR2 FQNEAQ (reference sequence).

The rearrangement joins TRBV25-1 to TRBJ2-7; D uncertain. The V end was cut by 5 bases, the J end by 3 bases, with 11 bases between. The germline V gene encodes CDR1 MGHDK and CDR2 SYGVNS. The CDR3 covers 13 residues. DNA for the CDR3: TGTGCCAGCAGTCTCCAGTCGGGCTACGAGCAGTACTTC. The encoded protein is CASSLQSGYEQYF.

This clone came up a few times. J is TRBJ2-1 and V is TRBV19; 8 bases agree with TRBD1. The CDR3 runs to 14 residues. Germline CDR1 reads LNHDA; CDR2 reads SQIVND (reference sequence). With 5 bases clipped from V and 9 bases from J, the junction kept 9 bases outside the gene matches. CDR3 DNA: TGTGCCAGTAGTCTGGGCAGGGGGCTAGGTGAGCAGTTCTTC. Its protein is CASSLGRGLGEQFF.

The V and J genes are TRBV29-1 and TRBJ2-7; TRBD1 is a possible D gene (6 bases). The CDR3 is 12 residues long. V lost 7 bases, J lost 5 bases, and 15 bases lay in between. Germline values: CDR1 SQVTM, CDR2 ANQGSEA. The CDR3 nucleotides read TGCAGCGCCAGGACAGACCTTGACGAGCAGTACTTC. Amino acid sequence: CSARTDLDEQYF.

The chain couples TRBV7-2 to TRBJ2-7, with a weak D call TRBD2 (5 bases). V lost 4 bases and J lost 6, with 13 bases in between. The CDR3 contains 13 residues. Per the germline V gene, CDR1 is SGHTA and CDR2 is FQGNSA. CDR3 DNA sequence: TGTGCCAGCAGCTACTGGGAGCGCGGCGAGCAGTACTTC. It yields the protein CASSYWERGEQYF.

The chain is built from TRBV24-1 and TRBJ2-2, with 10 bases lining up with TRBD2. This CDR3 is 16 amino acids long. The V segment lost 2 bases and the J segment 4 bases; nucleotides outside the gene matches: 3. Germline V gene sequence: CDR1 KGHDR, CDR2 SFDVKD. The CDR3 DNA reads as TGTGCCACCAGTGATTCGGGACTAGCGACCACCGGGGAGCTGTTTTTT. Its translation: CATSDSGLATTGELFF.

This clone appeared a single time. J is TRBJ1-3 and V is TRBV6-6; TRBD1 is a possible D gene (5 bases). In germline, CDR1 is MNHNY, CDR2 SVGAGI (reference sequence). CDR3 length: 15 residues. V dropped 7 bases and J dropped 3 bases, with 16 bases sitting between them. CDR3 amino acids: CASTLTRGNGNTIYF. The CDR3 nucleotides are TGTGCCAGCACTCTTACGCGGGGGAATGGAAACACCATATATTTT.

CDR3 loop: CASSSRGAGDTQYF. Written as DNA, the CDR3 is TGCGCCAGCAGCTCCCGCGGGGCCGGAGATACGCAGTATTTT. The chain joins TRBV5-1 to TRBJ2-3, with D perhaps matching TRBD2 (6 bases). V was trimmed by 3 bases and J by 5 bases, leaving 13 bases between them. Germline CDR1 reads SGHRS; CDR2 reads YFSETQ. The CDR3 is 14 amino acids.

V usage is TRBV19 and J usage is TRBJ1-1; 11 bases are a match to TRBD1. The CDR3 runs 15 residues. Germline V gene lookup returns CDR1 LNHDA and CDR2 SQIVND (reference sequence). J lost 4 bases, V lost 2 bases, and 3 bases had no gene match. The DNA of the CDR3 is TGTGCCAGTAGTATATCCGGGACAGGGGGCACTGAAGCTTTCTTT. Its translation: CASSISGTGGTEAFF.

The genes are TRBV11-3 and TRBJ2-5, with 8 bases identical to TRBD2. The CDR3 contains 17 residues. Trimming removed 5 bases from V and 5 bases from J; junction bases left unmatched: 16. Germline V gives CDR1 SGHNT, CDR2 YENEEA. The CDR3 spells CASSPGGQRGMVETQYF. The CDR3 DNA follows: TGTGCCAGCAGCCCCGGAGGGCAGCGGGGGATGGTGGAGACCCAGTACTTC.